The rows below give T cell receptor beta chains drawn from one sample of a study of T-cell reconstitution after alpha-beta-depleted transplantation in children. TCRdb redid the calling of the PCR reads with MiXCR, one entry per CDR3 protein. Of around 300,000 distinct CDR3 sequences in the sample, under 14% were seen once. Sample: peripheral blood, taken 180 days after TCRalphabeta/CD19-depleted stem cell transplant. The origin of the receptors is a male patient under 10 years old who had a stem cell transplant for chronic granulomatous disease, so the T cells may come from the graft donor. The conserved cysteine and the conserved F or W are not part of the CDR3 here. D genes are given only for firm matches.

D	length	V	CDR3
TRBD1	14	TRBV6-2/TRBV6-3	ASSGPGQGEGTEAF
NA	11	TRBV28	ASRQVLYNEQF
NA	12	TRBV7-9	ASSQRRGKETQY
TRBD2	12	TRBV3-1	ASSRTSGQETQY
TRBD2	14	TRBV20-1	SATPGLAFSTDTQY
NA	12	TRBV4-1	ASSHRTLQETQY
TRBD2	13	TRBV29-1	SVEFGTNSYNEQF
NA	13	TRBV3-1	ASSQFSGEGTEAF
NA	13	TRBV20-1	SAREVQRSYNEQF
TRBD2	15	TRBV11-2	ASSSPLLAGGRGEQY
NA	12	TRBV28	ASSRVTGANVLT
NA	10	TRBV29-1	STPGTEYGYT
TRBD2	15	TRBV7-2	ASSRSGGAQSVDEQY
NA	16	TRBV4-3	ASSQGGPARSNTGELF
TRBD1	13	TRBV5-1	ASSSYDRDNNEQF
NA	10	TRBV7-2	ASSLKDSPLH
NA	12	TRBV6-2/TRBV6-3	ASSYVAAQETQY
TRBD2	12	TRBV7-9	ASSRPGLEYEQY
TRBD2	18	TRBV7-8	ASSQRIPGLAGKNTGELF
TRBD1	11	TRBV4-2	ASSQGDRETMF